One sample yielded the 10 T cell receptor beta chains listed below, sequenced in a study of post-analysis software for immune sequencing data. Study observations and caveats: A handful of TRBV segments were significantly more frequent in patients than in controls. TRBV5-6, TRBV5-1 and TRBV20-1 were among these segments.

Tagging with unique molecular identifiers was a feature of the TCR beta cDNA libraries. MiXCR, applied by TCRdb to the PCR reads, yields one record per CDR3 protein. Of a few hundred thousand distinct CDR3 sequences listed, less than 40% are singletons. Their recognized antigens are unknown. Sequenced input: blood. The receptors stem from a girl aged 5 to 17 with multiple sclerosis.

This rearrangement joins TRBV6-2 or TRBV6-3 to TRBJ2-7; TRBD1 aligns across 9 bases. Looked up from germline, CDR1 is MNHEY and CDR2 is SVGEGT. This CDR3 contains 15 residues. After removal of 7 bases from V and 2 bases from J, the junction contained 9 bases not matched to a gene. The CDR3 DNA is TGTGCCAGCAAAGATACCGGGACAGGGACCTACGAGCAGTACTTC. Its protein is CASKDTGTGTYEQYF.

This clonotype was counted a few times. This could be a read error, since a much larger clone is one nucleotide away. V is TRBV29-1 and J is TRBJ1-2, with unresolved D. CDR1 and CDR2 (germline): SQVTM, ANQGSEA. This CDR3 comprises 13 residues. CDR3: CSVEAPENYGCTF. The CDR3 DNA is TGCAGCGTTGAGGCCCCGGAGAACTATGGCTGCACCTTC.

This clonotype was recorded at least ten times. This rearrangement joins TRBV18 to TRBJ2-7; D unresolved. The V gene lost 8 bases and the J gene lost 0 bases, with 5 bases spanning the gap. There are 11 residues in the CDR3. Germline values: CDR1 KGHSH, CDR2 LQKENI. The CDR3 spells CASGSSYEQYF. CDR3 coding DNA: TGTGCCAGCGGGTCCTCCTACGAGCAGTACTTC.

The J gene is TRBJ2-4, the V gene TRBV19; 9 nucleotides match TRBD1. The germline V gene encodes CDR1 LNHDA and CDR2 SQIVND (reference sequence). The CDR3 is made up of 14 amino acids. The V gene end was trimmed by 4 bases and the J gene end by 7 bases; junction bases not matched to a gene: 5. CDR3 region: CASSTTGGWNIQYF. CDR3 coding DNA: TGTGCCAGTAGTACCACAGGGGGCTGGAACATTCAGTACTTC.

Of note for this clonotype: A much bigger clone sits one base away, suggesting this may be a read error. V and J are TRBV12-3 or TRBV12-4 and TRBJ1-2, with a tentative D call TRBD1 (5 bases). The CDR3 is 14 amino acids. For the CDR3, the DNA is TGTGCCAACAGTTTAAGTGGGGGAAATAATGGCTACACCTTC. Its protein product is CANSLSGGNNGYTF.

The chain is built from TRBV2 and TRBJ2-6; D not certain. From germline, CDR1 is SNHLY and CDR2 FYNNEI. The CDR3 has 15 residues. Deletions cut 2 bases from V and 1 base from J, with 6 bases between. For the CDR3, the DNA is TGTGCCAGCAGTGAAAGAGGTTCTGGGGCCAACGTCCTGACTTTC. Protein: CASSERGSGANVLTF.

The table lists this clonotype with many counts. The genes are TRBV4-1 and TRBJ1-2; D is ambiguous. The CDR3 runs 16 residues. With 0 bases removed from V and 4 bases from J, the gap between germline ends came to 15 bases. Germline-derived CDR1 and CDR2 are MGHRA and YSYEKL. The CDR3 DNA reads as TGCGCCAGCAGCCAAGATTCGGCAGGCGTGGGCTATGGCTACACCTTC. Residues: CASSQDSAGVGYGYTF.

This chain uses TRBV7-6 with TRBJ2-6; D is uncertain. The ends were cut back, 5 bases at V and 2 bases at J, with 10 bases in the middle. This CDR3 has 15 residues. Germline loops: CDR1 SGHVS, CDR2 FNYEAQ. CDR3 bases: TGTGCCAGCAGCGGATTCATGGCTGGGGCCAACGTCCTGACTTTC. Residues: CASSGFMAGANVLTF.

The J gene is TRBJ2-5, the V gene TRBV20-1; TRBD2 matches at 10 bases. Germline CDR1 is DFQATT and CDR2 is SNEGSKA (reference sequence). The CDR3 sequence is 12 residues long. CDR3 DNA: TGCTCGGGACTAGCGAGTCAAGAGACCCAGTACTTC. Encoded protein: CSGLASQETQYF.

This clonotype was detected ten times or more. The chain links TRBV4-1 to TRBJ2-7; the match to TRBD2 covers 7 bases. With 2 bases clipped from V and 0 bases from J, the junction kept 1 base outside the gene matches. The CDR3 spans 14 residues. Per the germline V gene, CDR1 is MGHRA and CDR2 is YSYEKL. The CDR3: CASSQWDYSYEQYF. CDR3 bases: TGCGCCAGCAGCCAATGGGACTACTCCTACGAGCAGTACTTC.